The 13 T cell receptor beta chains below were found in one sample sequenced in a study of T cell repertoires in cytomegalovirus infection. TCRdb reprocessed the reads with MiXCR, giving one entry per CDR3 protein. The sample has about 230,000 distinct CDR3 sequences, roughly 22% seen once. The sequenced sample was CD8+ T cells from PBMCs. These receptors were taken from a human donor in good health (CMV status not recorded). Some clones in this sample may be carry-over from other donors' samples.

Comment on this clonotype: Just one base apart from a much larger clone, this may be a read error. J is TRBJ2-2 and V is TRBV7-6; 8 nucleotides agree with TRBD1. The CDR3 loop spans 15 amino acids. Germline V gene lookup returns CDR1 SGHVS and CDR2 FNYEAQ. The CDR3 nucleotides read TGTGCCAACAGCCTAGGACAGGGCCTCTCCGGGGAGCTGTTTTTT. Residues: CANSLGQGLSGELFF.

This clonotype was seen repeatedly, ten times or more. The V call is TRBV7-6, the J call TRBJ2-2; D might be TRBD1 (6 bases). CDR3 size: 16 residues. CDR1 is SGHVS and CDR2 is FNYEAQ in the germline V gene. The V gene lost 4 bases and the J gene lost 3 bases, with 15 bases spanning the gap. The CDR3 region has the DNA TGTGCCAGCAGCTCCTACCGACAGGAGCACACCGGGGAGCTGTTTTTT. It yields the protein CASSSYRQEHTGELFF.

This clonotype has a single count. This chain links TRBV20-1 with TRBJ2-4; TRBD1 matches 9 bases. Germline CDR1 and CDR2: DFQATT and SNEGSKA (reference sequence). Trimming cost V 0 bases and J 8 bases; bases outside gene matches: 11. The CDR3 totals 16 residues. The CDR3 DNA reads TGCAGTGCTAGAGATGAGGGGGGACAGGGTGCGGACATTCAGTACTTC. This codes for CSARDEGGQGADIQYF.

This clonotype was observed at least ten times. The chain is built from TRBV9 and TRBJ2-2; D is possibly TRBD1 or TRBD2 (6 bases each). CDR1 is SGDLS, CDR2 YYNGEE, per germline. V lost 3 bases and J lost 2, with 8 bases in between. The CDR3 is made up of 14 amino acids. The CDR3 coding sequence is TGTGCCAGCAGCGGCGGGACAAACACCGGGGAGCTGTTTTTT. Translation gives CASSGGTNTGELFF.

This clonotype was seen only once. The genes are TRBV20-1 and TRBJ2-1; D may be TRBD2 (7 bases). CDR3 length: 15 residues. With 0 bases removed from V and 2 bases from J, the gap between germline ends came to 11 bases. Germline V lookup: CDR1 DFQATT, CDR2 SNEGSKA (reference sequence). The CDR3 protein is CSARERGGAYNEQFF. CDR3 nucleotides: TGCAGTGCTAGAGAACGAGGGGGGGCCTACAATGAGCAGTTCTTC.

This clonotype was observed a handful of times. The chain links TRBV28 to TRBJ2-1; no clear D. V lost 4 bases and J 4 bases, leaving 14 bases between the germline ends. Germline V gene data show CDR1 as MDHEN and CDR2 as SYDVKM. The CDR3 runs to 15 residues. CDR3 sequence reads: CASSSNPGTYNEQFF. CDR3 nucleotide sequence: TGTGCCAGCAGTTCCAACCCCGGCACTTACAATGAGCAGTTCTTC.

The chain links TRBV28 to TRBJ1-3; D unresolved. The ends were cut back, 2 bases at V and 0 bases at J, with 5 bases in the middle. Germline CDR1 reads MDHEN; CDR2 reads SYDVKM. The length of the CDR3 is 14 residues. This CDR3 reads CASSLGDSGNTIYF. In DNA form, the CDR3 reads TGTGCCAGCAGTTTAGGGGACTCTGGAAACACCATATATTTT.

The gene calls are TRBV29-1 and TRBJ1-2, with 8 bases matching TRBD1. CDR3 length: 13 residues. V lost 6 bases and J lost 3; bases outside the gene matches: 6. Looked up from germline, CDR1 is SQVTM and CDR2 is ANQGSEA. CDR3 DNA: TGCAGCGTCTTGACAGGGGAGGACTATGGCTACACCTTC. Translating it yields CSVLTGEDYGYTF. The full variable domain, rest sourced from reference TRBV29-1 and TRBJ1-2, is SAVISQKPSRDICQRGTSLTIQCQVDSQVTMMFWYRQQPGQSLTLIATANQGSEATYESGFVIDKFPISRPNLTFSTLTVSNMSPEDSSIYLCSVLTGEDYGYTFGSGTRLTVV.

This clonotype was observed many times. The rearrangement joins TRBV7-8 to TRBJ2-7; either TRBD1 or TRBD2 may fit D (5 bases each). This CDR3 has 15 residues. CDR1 is SGHVS and CDR2 is FQNEAQ in the germline V gene. V lost 1 base and J 3 bases, leaving 13 bases between the germline ends. In DNA form, the CDR3 reads TGTGCCAGCAGCTTAGGGGGGATTCTTCTCTACGAGCAGTACTTC. Translation gives CASSLGGILLYEQYF.

This clonotype turned up a few times. The DNA of the CDR3 is TGTGCCAGCAGCCCCCAAGGGGGCCCCTCCTACAATGAGCAGTTCTTC. This encodes CASSPQGGPSYNEQFF. The chain uses TRBV7-9 and TRBJ2-1, with 7 nucleotides matching TRBD1. V was pared by 5 bases and J by 0 bases, with 7 bases of the junction left unmatched. This CDR3 is 16 amino acids long. Looked up from germline, CDR1 is SEHNR and CDR2 is FQNEAQ (reference sequence). Together with reference TRBV7-9 and TRBJ2-1, the CDR3 gives the full variable domain: DTGVSQNPRHKITKRGQNVTFRCDPISEHNRLYWYRQTLGQGPEFLTYFQNEAQLEKSRLLSDRFSAERPKGSFSTLEIQRTEQGDSAMYLCASSPQGGPSYNEQFFGPGTRLTVL.

In this sample, this clonotype turned up many times. The gene calls are TRBV4-1 and TRBJ2-2, with 11 bases that match TRBD2. The J segment lost 2 bases and the V segment lost 0 bases, leaving 2 bases of the junction unmatched. CDR1 MGHRA and CDR2 YSYEKL come from the germline V gene. The CDR3 sequence is 17 residues long. CDR3: CASSQDRLAGNTGELFF. CDR3 nucleotides: TGCGCCAGCAGCCAAGATCGACTAGCGGGAAACACCGGGGAGCTGTTTTTT.

J is TRBJ1-1 and V is TRBV12-3 or TRBV12-4, with D unresolved. The V end was cut by 6 bases, the J end by 6 bases, with 11 bases between. This CDR3 spans 12 amino acids. The CDR3 here is CASSPTGSEAFF. The CDR3 coding sequence is TGTGCCAGCAGCCCCACGGGGTCTGAAGCTTTCTTT.

This clonotype was detected ten times or more. CDR3 amino acids: CASSSGAWNTEAFF. The CDR3, as DNA: TGTGCCAGCAGCTCGGGTGCCTGGAACACTGAAGCTTTCTTT. The V and J genes are TRBV11-2 and TRBJ1-1; no clear D. CDR1 and CDR2 (germline): SGHAT, FQNNGV. V dropped 4 bases and J dropped 1 base, with 10 bases sitting between them. CDR3 length equals 14 residues.